This is a list of T cell receptor beta chains from one sample in a study of cytomegalovirus exposure and HLA in healthy donors. Sequenced by immunoSEQ multiplex PCR; TCRdb stores in-frame clones only, minus some. The sample yields some 110,000 clones, roughly 83% seen once. The sequenced material came from PBMCs. All receptors come from a woman in her late teens or twenties in good health and CMV-seropositive. The CDR3 runs from the conserved cysteine through the conserved F or W. Fields, in order: J gene, D gene, V gene, clone size, CDR3 DNA, CDR3 protein. D genes are given only for firm matches. Some rows have no size entry. The others give once, few or many, or a class for an expanded clone.

j_call: TRBJ2-3; d_call: TRBD2; v_call: TRBV5-1; clone_size: .; cdr3_nt: TGCGCCAGCAGCTTGTCAAGGGCAACTAGCGGTAGCACAGATACGCAGTATTTT; cdr3_aa: CASSLSRATSGSTDTQYF
j_call: TRBJ2-7; d_call: TRBD1; v_call: TRBV7-9; clone_size: .; cdr3_nt: TGTTCCAGCAGCCCCCCATGGGGGACAGTTGACTACGAGCAGTACTTC; cdr3_aa: CSSSPPWGTVDYEQYF
j_call: TRBJ2-1; d_call: .; v_call: TRBV7-2; clone_size: .; cdr3_nt: TGTGCCAGCAGCCTCGTGGCGGGCTCCTACAATGAGCAGTTCTTC; cdr3_aa: CASSLVAGSYNEQFF
j_call: TRBJ2-1; d_call: TRBD2; v_call: TRBV5-4; clone_size: .; cdr3_nt: TGTGCCAGCAGCATGGGTACTAGCGGGAGTAACAATGAGCAGTTCTTC; cdr3_aa: CASSMGTSGSNNEQFF
j_call: TRBJ2-7; d_call: .; v_call: TRBV18; clone_size: .; cdr3_nt: TGTGCCAGCTCACCACCGGGCAACTCCTACGAGCAGTACTTC; cdr3_aa: CASSPPGNSYEQYF
j_call: TRBJ2-7; d_call: TRBD1; v_call: TRBV30; clone_size: few; cdr3_nt: TGTGCCTTTTCCCGGGACAGACCTCTGCGGGAGCAGTACTTC; cdr3_aa: CAFSRDRPLREQYF
j_call: TRBJ1-2; d_call: .; v_call: TRBV7-6; clone_size: .; cdr3_nt: TGTGCCAGCAGCCCAGGCAGCGGGGCGGGGTCCTATGGCTACACCTTC; cdr3_aa: CASSPGSGAGSYGYTF
j_call: TRBJ2-7; d_call: .; v_call: TRBV6-5; clone_size: .; cdr3_nt: TGTGCCAGCAGTTACTCGATGGTATCCGAGCAGTACTTC; cdr3_aa: CASSYSMVSEQYF
j_call: TRBJ2-7; d_call: .; v_call: TRBV5-1; clone_size: .; cdr3_nt: TGCGCCAGCAGCACAACGGGAGATACCTACGAGCAGTACTTC; cdr3_aa: CASSTTGDTYEQYF
j_call: TRBJ1-4; d_call: .; v_call: TRBV15; clone_size: .; cdr3_nt: TGTGCCACCAGCAGTGGCCTCACTAGGGAAAAACTGTTTTTT; cdr3_aa: CATSSGLTREKLFF
j_call: TRBJ1-5; d_call: .; v_call: TRBV6-1; clone_size: .; cdr3_nt: TGTGCCAGCAGTGAAGTTGGGAGGGGTAATCAGCCCCAGCATTTT; cdr3_aa: CASSEVGRGNQPQHF
j_call: TRBJ2-5; d_call: TRBD1; v_call: TRBV9; clone_size: few; cdr3_nt: TGTGCCAGCAGCCTCCGTACAGGGGCGCAAGAGACCCAGTACTTC; cdr3_aa: CASSLRTGAQETQYF
j_call: TRBJ2-2; d_call: .; v_call: TRBV7-3; clone_size: .; cdr3_nt: TGTGCCAGCAGCTTCGGGGGGAACACCGGGGAGCTGTTTTTT; cdr3_aa: CASSFGGNTGELFF
j_call: TRBJ2-5; d_call: .; v_call: TRBV30; clone_size: .; cdr3_nt: TGTGCCTGGACTAGCCAAGAGACCCAGTACTTC; cdr3_aa: CAWTSQETQYF
j_call: TRBJ2-1; d_call: TRBD2; v_call: TRBV5-4; clone_size: few; cdr3_nt: TGTGCCAGCAGTCGGACTAGCGGGCCGACCTACAATGAGCAGTTCTTC; cdr3_aa: CASSRTSGPTYNEQFF
j_call: TRBJ1-1; d_call: .; v_call: TRBV27; clone_size: once; cdr3_nt: TGTGCCAGCAGTTTGGGGGGGTTTATCACTGAAGCTTTCTTT; cdr3_aa: CASSLGGFITEAFF
j_call: TRBJ2-7; d_call: TRBD2; v_call: TRBV5-1; clone_size: .; cdr3_nt: TGCGCCAGCAGCTTCCGACTAGCGGGGCTTTACGAGCAGTACTTC; cdr3_aa: CASSFRLAGLYEQYF
j_call: TRBJ1-2; d_call: TRBD1; v_call: TRBV4-1; clone_size: .; cdr3_nt: TGCGCCAGCAGCCAAGATGAGACAGGGTATGGCTACACCTTC; cdr3_aa: CASSQDETGYGYTF
j_call: TRBJ1-5; d_call: .; v_call: TRBV5-1; clone_size: .; cdr3_nt: TGCGCCAGCAGCTTGGCGACAGAGGGCAATCAGCCCCAGCATTTT; cdr3_aa: CASSLATEGNQPQHF
j_call: TRBJ2-3; d_call: TRBD1; v_call: TRBV5-1; clone_size: few; cdr3_nt: TGCGCCAGCAGCTTGGGGGACAGGGTGGGGACGCAGTATTTT; cdr3_aa: CASSLGDRVGTQYF
j_call: TRBJ2-7; d_call: .; v_call: TRBV4-1; clone_size: .; cdr3_nt: TGCGCCAGCAGCCAAGAGGACAGACCCTACGAGCAGTACTTC; cdr3_aa: CASSQEDRPYEQYF
j_call: TRBJ1-4; d_call: .; v_call: TRBV11-3; clone_size: .; cdr3_nt: TGTGCCAGCAGCCCCCAGGGTTCTAATGAAAAACTGTTTTTT; cdr3_aa: CASSPQGSNEKLFF
j_call: TRBJ2-6; d_call: .; v_call: TRBV5-1; clone_size: few; cdr3_nt: TGCGCCAGCAGCGATCAGGGTACTGGGGCCAACGTCCTGACTTTC; cdr3_aa: CASSDQGTGANVLTF
j_call: TRBJ1-1; d_call: .; v_call: TRBV28; clone_size: once; cdr3_nt: TGTGCCAGCAGTCCACACAGGGTAACTGAAGCTTTCTTT; cdr3_aa: CASSPHRVTEAFF
j_call: TRBJ2-5; d_call: .; v_call: TRBV28; clone_size: .; cdr3_nt: TGTGCCAGCAGTTTAATTGGTAGGGGAGAGACCCAGTACTTC; cdr3_aa: CASSLIGRGETQYF
j_call: TRBJ1-5; d_call: .; v_call: TRBV15; clone_size: .; cdr3_nt: TGTGCCACCTCCAGGCAGTCCCTCAATCAGCCCCAGCATTTT; cdr3_aa: CATSRQSLNQPQHF
j_call: TRBJ1-2; d_call: .; v_call: TRBV5-1; clone_size: .; cdr3_nt: TGCGCCAGCAGCGCCCAAAGACTCGGACAGCTTGGCTACACCTTC; cdr3_aa: CASSAQRLGQLGYTF
j_call: TRBJ1-1; d_call: TRBD1; v_call: TRBV18; clone_size: few; cdr3_nt: TGTGCCAGCTCAACGCCGACAGGGGGGTACACTGAAGCTTTCTTT; cdr3_aa: CASSTPTGGYTEAFF
j_call: TRBJ2-5; d_call: TRBD2; v_call: TRBV6-6; clone_size: .; cdr3_nt: TGTGCCAGCACTATAGTTGGGAGGGCAGAGACCCAGTACTTC; cdr3_aa: CASTIVGRAETQYF
j_call: TRBJ2-2; d_call: .; v_call: TRBV6-4; clone_size: .; cdr3_nt: TGTGCCAGCAGTGACAGGGGATCAACCGGGGAGCTGTTTTTT; cdr3_aa: CASSDRGSTGELFF
j_call: TRBJ1-1; d_call: TRBD1; v_call: TRBV7-9; clone_size: .; cdr3_nt: TGTGCCAGCAGCGAGGGGACAGGGGCCTTGAACACTGAAGCTTTCTTT; cdr3_aa: CASSEGTGALNTEAFF
j_call: TRBJ1-1; d_call: TRBD1; v_call: TRBV6-4; clone_size: .; cdr3_nt: TGTGCCAGCAGAAAGACAGGGGTGAACACTGAAGCTTTCTTT; cdr3_aa: CASRKTGVNTEAFF
j_call: TRBJ2-1; d_call: .; v_call: TRBV6-6; clone_size: few; cdr3_nt: TGTGCCAGCAGTTACACCAACCCTACCTCCTACAATGAGCAGTTCTTC; cdr3_aa: CASSYTNPTSYNEQFF
j_call: TRBJ2-4; d_call: .; v_call: TRBV11-2; clone_size: .; cdr3_nt: TGTGCCAGCAGCTTAGTGAGGGTAGGGAGGAACATTCAGTACTTC; cdr3_aa: CASSLVRVGRNIQYF
j_call: TRBJ2-7; d_call: .; v_call: TRBV6-6; clone_size: .; cdr3_nt: TGTGCCAGCTTCCCCCAAGCCCCGCGGCTATCCTACGAGCAGTACTTC; cdr3_aa: CASFPQAPRLSYEQYF
j_call: TRBJ1-4; d_call: .; v_call: TRBV6-6; clone_size: few; cdr3_nt: TGTGCCAGCAGTTACGGTGAAGGGGTTGAAAAACTGTTTTTT; cdr3_aa: CASSYGEGVEKLFF
j_call: TRBJ2-5; d_call: TRBD1; v_call: TRBV19; clone_size: .; cdr3_nt: TGTGCCAGTAGGACAGGGGGAGGGTTAATAGAGACCCAGTACTTC; cdr3_aa: CASRTGGGLIETQYF
j_call: TRBJ1-4; d_call: .; v_call: TRBV4-1; clone_size: .; cdr3_nt: TGCGCCAGCAGCCACCCGCAGGAAACTAATGAAAAACTGTTTTTT; cdr3_aa: CASSHPQETNEKLFF
j_call: TRBJ2-1; d_call: TRBD2; v_call: TRBV11-2; clone_size: .; cdr3_nt: TGTGCCAGCAGCCTTGGACTAGCGGGAGGGAGCTCCTACAATGAGCAGTTCTTC; cdr3_aa: CASSLGLAGGSSYNEQFF
j_call: TRBJ1-6; d_call: .; v_call: TRBV6-1; clone_size: .; cdr3_nt: TGTGCCAGCAGTGAAGAAAAGGGGTCACCCCTCCACTTT; cdr3_aa: CASSEEKGSPLHF
j_call: TRBJ2-1; d_call: .; v_call: TRBV2; clone_size: .; cdr3_nt: TGTGCCAGCAGTGTGGGAGCCAACAATGAGCAGTTCTTC; cdr3_aa: CASSVGANNEQFF
j_call: TRBJ2-5; d_call: TRBD2; v_call: TRBV23-1; clone_size: few; cdr3_nt: TGCGCCAGCAGTTTTTATCAGCGGGAGGGGAATTGTTGGGAAGAGACCCAGTACTTC; cdr3_aa: CASSFYQREGNCWEETQYF
j_call: TRBJ1-1; d_call: .; v_call: TRBV7-9; clone_size: .; cdr3_nt: TGTGCCAGCAGCTTATCACGGGTCGTGGACACTGAAGCTTTCTTT; cdr3_aa: CASSLSRVVDTEAFF
j_call: TRBJ2-1; d_call: TRBD2; v_call: TRBV28; clone_size: .; cdr3_nt: TGTGCCAGCAGTTCGGGACTAGCGTCATACAATGAGCAGTTCTTC; cdr3_aa: CASSSGLASYNEQFF
j_call: TRBJ2-7; d_call: .; v_call: TRBV11-2; clone_size: .; cdr3_nt: TGTGCCAGCAGCTTAGCGCTATCCGAATACGGGCAGTACTTC; cdr3_aa: CASSLALSEYGQYF
j_call: TRBJ1-5; d_call: .; v_call: TRBV5-1; clone_size: .; cdr3_nt: TGCGCCAGCAGCTTGGAGGCAGGGAATCAGCCCCAGCATTTT; cdr3_aa: CASSLEAGNQPQHF
j_call: TRBJ2-3; d_call: .; v_call: TRBV7-9; clone_size: .; cdr3_nt: TGTGCCAGCAGCCCCCGTCGGGGGAGCCCAGATACGCAGTATTTT; cdr3_aa: CASSPRRGSPDTQYF
j_call: TRBJ2-5; d_call: .; v_call: TRBV7-2; clone_size: .; cdr3_nt: TGTGCCAGCAGACAAGACCTGGGAGGGGGAGAGACCCAGTACTTC; cdr3_aa: CASRQDLGGGETQYF
j_call: TRBJ2-5; d_call: .; v_call: TRBV9; clone_size: .; cdr3_nt: TGTGCCAGCAGCGTAGTTGGAGGCCAGGAGACCCAGTACTTC; cdr3_aa: CASSVVGGQETQYF
j_call: TRBJ1-2; d_call: TRBD1; v_call: TRBV9; clone_size: few; cdr3_nt: TGTGCCAGCAGCCTTACAGGGGCCCCCGACTATGGCTACACCTTC; cdr3_aa: CASSLTGAPDYGYTF
j_call: TRBJ1-4; d_call: .; v_call: TRBV6-6; clone_size: .; cdr3_nt: TGTGCCAGCAGTTACGAAGGGAGGGGGGGTAATGAAAAACTGTTTTTT; cdr3_aa: CASSYEGRGGNEKLFF
j_call: TRBJ1-1; d_call: .; v_call: TRBV4-1; clone_size: .; cdr3_nt: TGCGCCAGCAGTTTCCGGAACACTGAAGCTTTCTTT; cdr3_aa: CASSFRNTEAFF
j_call: TRBJ2-5; d_call: .; v_call: TRBV5-4; clone_size: few; cdr3_nt: TGTGCCAGCAGCTTGAGGGGGTCCCAAGAGACCCAGTACTTC; cdr3_aa: CASSLRGSQETQYF